This TCR beta chain derives from a study of cytomegalovirus exposure and HLA in healthy donors. Both 60 Vbeta primers and 13 Jbeta primers went into the PCR. TCRdb's table, derived via immunoSEQ multiplex PCR, lists solely in-frame clones and lacks some. This table has 150,000 to 200,000 clones, over 70% appearing once. Trimming removed 6 bases from V and 2 bases from J, with 20 bases in between. Germline CDR1 is SEHNR and CDR2 is FQNEAQ (reference sequence). CDR3 length: 17 residues. V usage is TRBV7-9 and J usage is TRBJ2-1; a possible D gene is TRBD2 (6 bases). The TCR originated in a woman under 30 in good health and CMV-seropositive. Material for sequencing was PBMCs. CDR3 nucleotides: TGTGCCAGCAGGCAAGGGTCCCGGGGGTTTGCCTACAATGAGCAGTTCTTC. It encodes CASRQGSRGFAYNEQFF.